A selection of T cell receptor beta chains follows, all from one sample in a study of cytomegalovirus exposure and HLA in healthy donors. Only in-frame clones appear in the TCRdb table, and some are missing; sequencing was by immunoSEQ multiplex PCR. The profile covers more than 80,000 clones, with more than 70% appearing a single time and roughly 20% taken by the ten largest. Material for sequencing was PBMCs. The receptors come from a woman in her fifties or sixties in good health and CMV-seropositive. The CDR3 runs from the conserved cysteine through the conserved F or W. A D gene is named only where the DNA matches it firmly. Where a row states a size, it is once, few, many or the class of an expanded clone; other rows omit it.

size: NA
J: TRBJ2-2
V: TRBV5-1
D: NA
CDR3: CASSLGSYTGELFF
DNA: TGCGCCAGCAGCTTGGGGAGTTACACCGGGGAGCTGTTTTTT

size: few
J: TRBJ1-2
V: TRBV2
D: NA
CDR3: CASSETGIYGYTF
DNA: TGTGCCAGCAGTGAAACGGGAATCTATGGCTACACCTTC

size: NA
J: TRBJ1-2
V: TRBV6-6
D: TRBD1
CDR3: CASSQAGTGDGYTF
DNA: TGTGCCAGCAGCCAAGCCGGGACAGGGGACGGCTACACCTTC

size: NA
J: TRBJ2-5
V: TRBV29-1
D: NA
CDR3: CSVESQGETQYF
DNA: TGCAGCGTTGAATCACAGGGAGAGACCCAGTACTTC

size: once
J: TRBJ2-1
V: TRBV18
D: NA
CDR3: CASSPMSGTNGPYNEQFF
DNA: TGTGCCAGCTCACCAATGAGCGGAACAAACGGGCCCTACAATGAGCAGTTCTTC

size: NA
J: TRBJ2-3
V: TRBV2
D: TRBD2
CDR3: CASSVAGDTQYF
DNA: TGTGCCAGCTCCGTAGCGGGAGATACGCAGTATTTT

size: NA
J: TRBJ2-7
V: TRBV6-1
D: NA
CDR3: CASSERDFNEQYF
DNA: TGTGCCAGCAGTGAACGGGACTTCAACGAGCAGTACTTC

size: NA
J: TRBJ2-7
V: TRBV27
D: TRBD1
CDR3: CASSWDSLNEQYF
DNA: TGTGCCAGCAGTTGGGACAGTCTCAACGAGCAGTACTTC

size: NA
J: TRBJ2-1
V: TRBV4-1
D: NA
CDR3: CASSPQGGGDYNEQFF
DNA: TGCGCCAGCAGCCCCCAAGGGGGCGGGGACTACAATGAGCAGTTCTTC

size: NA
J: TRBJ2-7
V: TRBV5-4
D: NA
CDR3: CASSLGGGSYEQYF
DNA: TGTGCCAGCAGCTTGGGAGGGGGCTCCTACGAGCAGTACTTC

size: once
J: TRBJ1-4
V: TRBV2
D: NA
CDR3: CASRVRKTATNEKLFF
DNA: TGTGCCAGCAGAGTCAGGAAGACCGCAACTAATGAAAAACTGTTTTTT

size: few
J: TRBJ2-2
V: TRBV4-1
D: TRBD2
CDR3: CASSQGVLAGYTGELFF
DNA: TGCGCCAGCAGCCAAGGAGTTCTAGCGGGATACACCGGGGAGCTGTTTTTT

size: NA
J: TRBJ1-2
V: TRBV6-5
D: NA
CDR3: CASSPAAPRGYTF
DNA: TGTGCCAGCAGTCCAGCAGCCCCTAGAGGCTACACCTTC

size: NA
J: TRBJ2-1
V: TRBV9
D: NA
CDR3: CASSGRDGGYHNEQFF
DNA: TGTGCCAGCAGCGGTCGGGATGGGGGCTATCACAATGAGCAGTTCTTC

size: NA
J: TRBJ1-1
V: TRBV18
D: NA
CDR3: CASRGQAEAFF
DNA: TGTGCCAGCCGGGGACAAGCTGAAGCTTTCTTT

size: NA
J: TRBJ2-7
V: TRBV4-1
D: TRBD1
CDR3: CASSQRTGPSSYEQYF
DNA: TGCGCCAGCAGCCAAAGGACAGGGCCCTCCTCCTACGAGCAGTACTTC